This T cell receptor (beta chain) was retrieved from a study of T cell changes during pregnancy in multiple sclerosis. V dropped 3 bases and J dropped 4; count of bases not matched to a gene: 0. The CDR3 is 13 residues long. The germline V gene encodes CDR1 SEHNR and CDR2 FQNEAQ (reference sequence). Sequenced by immunoSEQ multiplex PCR; TCRdb stores in-frame clones only, minus some. The sample lists tens of thousands of clones, approximately 90% seen once, with approximately 0.37% in the top ten. This clonotype was obtained from a female donor with multiple sclerosis, enrolled in a pregnancy study. The V call is TRBV7-9, the J call TRBJ2-5; 9 positions match TRBD1. The sequencing here drew on CD4+ T cells from peripheral blood mononuclear cells, taken in the second trimester of pregnancy. The CDR3 DNA is TGTGCCAGCAGCTTGGACAGGGGAGAGACCCAGTACTTC. Encoded protein: CASSLDRGETQYF. Supplemented by reference TRBV7-9 and TRBJ2-5, the full variable domain reads DTGVSQNPRHKITKRGQNVTFRCDPISEHNRLYWYRQTLGQGPEFLTYFQNEAQLEKSRLLSDRFSAERPKGSFSTLEIQRTEQGDSAMYLCASSLDRGETQYFGPGTRLLVL.